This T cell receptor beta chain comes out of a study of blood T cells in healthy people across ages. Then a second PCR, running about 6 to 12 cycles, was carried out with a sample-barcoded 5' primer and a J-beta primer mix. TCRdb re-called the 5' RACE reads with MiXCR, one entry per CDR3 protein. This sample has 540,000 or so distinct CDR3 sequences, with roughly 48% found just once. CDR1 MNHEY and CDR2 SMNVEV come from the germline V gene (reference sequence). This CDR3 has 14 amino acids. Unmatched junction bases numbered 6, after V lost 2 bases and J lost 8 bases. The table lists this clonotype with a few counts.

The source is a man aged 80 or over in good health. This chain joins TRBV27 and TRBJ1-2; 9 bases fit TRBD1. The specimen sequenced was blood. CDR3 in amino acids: CASSLAGGQGGYTF. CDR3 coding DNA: TGTGCCAGCAGTTTAGCTGGTGGACAGGGGGGCTACACCTTC.